These 10 T cell receptor beta chains share one sample of origin, sequenced in a study of CXCR3-negative and CXCR3-positive naive CD8 T cells. Regarding the study as a whole: For CXCR3-positive naive cells, TRB CDR3s were more hydrophobic than those of CXCR3-negative naive cells.

No antigen has been identified for these receptors. TRB cDNA was prepared as libraries by UMI-labeled 5' RACE. TCRdb re-called the 5' RACE reads; every CDR3 protein appears as one record, without DNA. The repertoire table contains under 75,000 distinct CDR3 sequences. The sample comprised naive CXCR3+ CD8+ T cells from blood. Sample subset: CD45RO-CCR7+CD27+CD95- naive CD8+ T cells expressing CXCR3 (TNR3+). The source is a human donor in good health. Some clones in this sample may be carry-over from other donors' samples.

The chain combines TRBV12-3 or TRBV12-4 with TRBJ2-7; checking the TCRdb D call of TRBD1 is not possible without DNA. The length of the CDR3 is 11 residues. The CDR3 here is CASSDRGEQYF.

This chain uses TRBV6-5 with TRBJ1-5. The CDR3 runs to 15 residues. The germline V gene encodes CDR1 MNHEY and CDR2 SVGAGI. CDR3 sequence reads: CASSNLAGSNQPQHF.

CDR3 sequence: CASSSDRYYEQYF. V and J are TRBV7-9 and TRBJ2-7; absent DNA, TCRdb's TRBD1 call cannot be checked. The CDR3 is 13 amino acids. Germline V CDR1 and CDR2: SEHNR, FQNEAQ (reference sequence).

The rearrangement links TRBV7-9 to TRBJ2-7; the TRBD2 assignment by TCRdb is unverifiable without DNA. CDR1 and CDR2 (germline): SEHNR, FQNEAQ (reference sequence). The CDR3 has 15 residues. The CDR3 region is CASSYGPLTPYEQYF.

The chain carries TRBV2 and TRBJ2-4; TCRdb's D call, TRBD1, is unchecked because there is no DNA. This CDR3 spans 17 amino acids. The V gene's germline CDR1 is SNHLY and CDR2 FYNNEI. CDR3: CASSGLQEPLAKNIQYF. Filled out from reference TRBV2 and TRBJ2-4, the complete variable domain reads EPEVTQTPSHQVTQMGQEVILRCVPISNHLYFYWYRQILGQKVEFLVSFYNNEISEKSEIFDDQFSVERPDGSNFTLKIRSTKLEDSAMYFCASSGLQEPLAKNIQYFGAGTRLSVL.

The V gene is TRBV27, the J gene TRBJ2-4; TCRdb outputs TRBD1, but without DNA this stays unchecked. The CDR3 sequence is 11 residues long. Germline V gives CDR1 MNHEY, CDR2 SMNVEV (reference sequence). The CDR3 region is CASLAQGIQYF.

This sequence joins TRBV20-1 and TRBJ2-7; TCRdb gives TRBD2 as the D gene, but with no DNA this cannot be confirmed. The germline V gene encodes CDR1 DFQATT and CDR2 SNEGSKA (reference sequence). The CDR3 is made up of 18 amino acids. This CDR3 is CSARDQASGSGLVYEQYF.

This chain links TRBV14 with TRBJ2-7; without DNA, the TCRdb call of TRBD1 cannot be checked. This CDR3 spans 17 amino acids. Germline V gene data show CDR1 as SGHDN and CDR2 as FVKESK. The CDR3 region is CASSRDAGTGWSYEQYF.

The genes are TRBV4-1 and TRBJ2-5; the TCRdb call, TRBD1, lacks DNA for checking. The CDR3 totals 16 residues. Looked up from germline, CDR1 is MGHRA and CDR2 is YSYEKL. CDR3 protein: CASSQWARGEQETQYF.

V gene TRBV10-2 combines with J gene TRBJ2-1; TCRdb's assignment of TRBD2 cannot be checked, as there is no DNA. The germline V gene has CDR1 WSHSY and CDR2 SAAADI. This CDR3 is 14 amino acids long. The CDR3 sequence: CASSEGLASNEQFF.